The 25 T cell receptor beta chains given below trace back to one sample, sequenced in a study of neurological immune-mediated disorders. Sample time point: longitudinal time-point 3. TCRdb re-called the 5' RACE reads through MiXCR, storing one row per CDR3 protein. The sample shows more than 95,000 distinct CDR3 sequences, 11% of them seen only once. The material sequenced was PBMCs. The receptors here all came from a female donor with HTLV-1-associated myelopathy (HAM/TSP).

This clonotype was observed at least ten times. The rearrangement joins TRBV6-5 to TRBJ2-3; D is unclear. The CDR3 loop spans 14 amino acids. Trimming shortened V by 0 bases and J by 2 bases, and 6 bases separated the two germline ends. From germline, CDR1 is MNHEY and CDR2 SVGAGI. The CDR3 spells CASSYSIYTDTQYF. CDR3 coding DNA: TGTGCCAGCAGTTACTCGATTTACACAGATACGCAGTATTTT.

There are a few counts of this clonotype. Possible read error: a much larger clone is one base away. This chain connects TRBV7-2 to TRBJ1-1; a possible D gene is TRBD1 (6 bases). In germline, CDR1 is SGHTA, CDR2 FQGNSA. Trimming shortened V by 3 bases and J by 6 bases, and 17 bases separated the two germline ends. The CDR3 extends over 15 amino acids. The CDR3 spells CASSLSTGSSAEAFF. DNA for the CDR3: TGTGCCAGCAGCTTGTCTACAGGGAGTTCGGCTGAAGCTTTCTTT.

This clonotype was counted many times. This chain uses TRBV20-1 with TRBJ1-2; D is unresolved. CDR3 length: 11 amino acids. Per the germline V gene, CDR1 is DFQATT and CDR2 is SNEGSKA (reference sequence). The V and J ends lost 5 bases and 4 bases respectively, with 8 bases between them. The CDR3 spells CSAGGSYGYTF. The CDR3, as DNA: TGCAGTGCTGGAGGCAGCTATGGCTACACCTTC.

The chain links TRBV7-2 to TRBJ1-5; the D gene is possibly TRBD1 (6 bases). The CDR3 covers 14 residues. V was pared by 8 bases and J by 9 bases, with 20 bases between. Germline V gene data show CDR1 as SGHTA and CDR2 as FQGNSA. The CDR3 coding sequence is TGTGCCAGCTCGGAGTGGGGGGCTATTGGGCCCCAGCATTTT. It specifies CASSEWGAIGPQHF.

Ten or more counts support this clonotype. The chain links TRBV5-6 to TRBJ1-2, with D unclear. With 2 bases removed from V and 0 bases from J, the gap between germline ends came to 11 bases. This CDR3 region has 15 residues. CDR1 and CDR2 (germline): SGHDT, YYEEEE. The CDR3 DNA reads TGTGCCAGCAGCTTAGTTCCCGACACTAACTATGGCTACACCTTC. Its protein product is CASSLVPDTNYGYTF.

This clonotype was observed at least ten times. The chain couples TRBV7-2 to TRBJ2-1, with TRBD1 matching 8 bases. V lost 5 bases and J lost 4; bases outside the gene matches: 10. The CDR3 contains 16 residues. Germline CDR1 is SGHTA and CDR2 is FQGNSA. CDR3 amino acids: CASSRVGRGRYNEQFF. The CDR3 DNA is TGTGCCAGCAGCCGCGTCGGCAGGGGGCGTTACAATGAGCAGTTCTTC.

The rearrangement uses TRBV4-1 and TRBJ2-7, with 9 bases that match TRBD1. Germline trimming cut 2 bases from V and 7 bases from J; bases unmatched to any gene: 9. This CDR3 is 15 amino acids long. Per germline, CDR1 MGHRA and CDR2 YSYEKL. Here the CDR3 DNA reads TGCGCCAGCAGCCAACCGGGACAGGGAGGTGGGGAGCAGTACTTC. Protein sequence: CASSQPGQGGGEQYF.

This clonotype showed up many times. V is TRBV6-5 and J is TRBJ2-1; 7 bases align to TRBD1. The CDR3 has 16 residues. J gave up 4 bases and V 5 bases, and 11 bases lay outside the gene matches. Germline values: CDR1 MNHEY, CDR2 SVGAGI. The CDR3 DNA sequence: TGTGCCAGCAGTCCATTTGACGGGGACAGATACAATGAGCAGTTCTTC. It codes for CASSPFDGDRYNEQFF.

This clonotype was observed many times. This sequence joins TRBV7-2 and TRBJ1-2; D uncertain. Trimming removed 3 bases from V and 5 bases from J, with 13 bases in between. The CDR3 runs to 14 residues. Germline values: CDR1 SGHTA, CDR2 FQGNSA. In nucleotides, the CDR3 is TGTGCCAGCAGCTTCTTTATTCCGGGGTATGGCTACACCTTC. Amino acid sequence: CASSFFIPGYGYTF.

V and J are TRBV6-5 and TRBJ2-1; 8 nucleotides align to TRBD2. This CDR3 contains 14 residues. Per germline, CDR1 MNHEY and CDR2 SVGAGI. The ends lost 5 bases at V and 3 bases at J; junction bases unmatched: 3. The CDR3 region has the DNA TGTGCCAGCAGTCCGGGGGGGGTCTACAATGAGCAGTTCTTC. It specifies CASSPGGVYNEQFF.

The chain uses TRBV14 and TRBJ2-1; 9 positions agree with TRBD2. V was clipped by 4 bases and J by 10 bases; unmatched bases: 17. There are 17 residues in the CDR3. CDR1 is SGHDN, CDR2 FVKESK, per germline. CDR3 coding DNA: TGTGCCAGCAGCCCAATCCCGTTGCTAGCGGGGCTAGGGGAGCAGTTCTTC. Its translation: CASSPIPLLAGLGEQFF.

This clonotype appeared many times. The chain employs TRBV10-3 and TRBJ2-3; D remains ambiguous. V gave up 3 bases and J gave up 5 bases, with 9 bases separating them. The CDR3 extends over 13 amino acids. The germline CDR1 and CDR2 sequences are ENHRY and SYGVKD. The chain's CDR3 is CAISDVELDTQYF. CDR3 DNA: TGTGCCATCAGTGACGTGGAGTTAGATACGCAGTATTTT.

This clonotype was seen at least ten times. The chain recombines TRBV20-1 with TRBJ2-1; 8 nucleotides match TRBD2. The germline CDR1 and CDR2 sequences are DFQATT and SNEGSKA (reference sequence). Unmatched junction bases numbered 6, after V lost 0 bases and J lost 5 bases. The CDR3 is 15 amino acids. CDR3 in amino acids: CSARDFAGGDNEQFF. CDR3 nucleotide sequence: TGCAGTGCTAGAGATTTTGCGGGGGGTGACAATGAGCAGTTCTTC.

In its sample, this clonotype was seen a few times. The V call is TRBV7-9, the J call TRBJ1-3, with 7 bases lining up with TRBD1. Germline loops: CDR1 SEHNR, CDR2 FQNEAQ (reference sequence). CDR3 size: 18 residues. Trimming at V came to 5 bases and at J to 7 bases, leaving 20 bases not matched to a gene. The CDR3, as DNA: TGTGCCAGCAGCCGAGGGACAGAGCAATTTTCGTTGGTCAACACCATATATTTT. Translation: CASSRGTEQFSLVNTIYF.

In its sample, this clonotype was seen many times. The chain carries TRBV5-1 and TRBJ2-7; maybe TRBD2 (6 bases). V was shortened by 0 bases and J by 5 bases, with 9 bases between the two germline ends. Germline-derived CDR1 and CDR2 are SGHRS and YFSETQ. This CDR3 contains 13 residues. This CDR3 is CASSLVGGDEQYF. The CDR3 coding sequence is TGCGCCAGCAGCTTGGTGGGAGGCGACGAGCAGTACTTC.

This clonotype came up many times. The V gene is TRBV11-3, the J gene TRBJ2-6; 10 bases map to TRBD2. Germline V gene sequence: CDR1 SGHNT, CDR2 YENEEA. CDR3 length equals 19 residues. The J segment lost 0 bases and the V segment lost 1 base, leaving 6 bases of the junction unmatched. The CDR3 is CASSLGRTSGDSGANVLTF. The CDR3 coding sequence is TGTGCCAGCAGCTTAGGCAGGACTAGCGGAGACTCTGGGGCCAACGTCCTGACTTTC.

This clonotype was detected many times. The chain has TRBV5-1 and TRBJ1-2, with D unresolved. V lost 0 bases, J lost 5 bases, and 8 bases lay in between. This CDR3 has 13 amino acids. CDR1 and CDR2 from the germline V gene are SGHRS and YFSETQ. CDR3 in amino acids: CASSLAREYGYTF. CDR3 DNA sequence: TGCGCCAGCAGCTTGGCCCGGGAATATGGCTACACCTTC.

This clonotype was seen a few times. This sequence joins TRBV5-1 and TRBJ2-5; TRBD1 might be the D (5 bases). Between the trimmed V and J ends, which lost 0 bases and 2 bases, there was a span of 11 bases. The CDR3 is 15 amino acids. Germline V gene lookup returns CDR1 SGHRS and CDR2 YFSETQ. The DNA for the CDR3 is TGCGCCAGCAGCTTGGGGACACGAACACAAGAGACCCAGTACTTC. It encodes CASSLGTRTQETQYF. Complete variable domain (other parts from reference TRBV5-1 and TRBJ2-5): KAGVTQTPRYLIKTRGQQVTLSCSPISGHRSVSWYQQTPGQGLQFLFEYFSETQRNKGNFPGRFSGRQFSNSRSEMNVSTLELGDSALYLCASSLGTRTQETQYFGPGTRLLVL.

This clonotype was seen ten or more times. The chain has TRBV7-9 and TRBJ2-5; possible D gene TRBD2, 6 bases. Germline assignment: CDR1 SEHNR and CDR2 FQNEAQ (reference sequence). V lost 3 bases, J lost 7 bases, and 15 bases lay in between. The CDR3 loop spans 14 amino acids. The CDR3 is CASSFSDVGGTQYF. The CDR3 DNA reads TGTGCCAGCAGCTTCTCGGACGTGGGGGGGACCCAGTACTTC.

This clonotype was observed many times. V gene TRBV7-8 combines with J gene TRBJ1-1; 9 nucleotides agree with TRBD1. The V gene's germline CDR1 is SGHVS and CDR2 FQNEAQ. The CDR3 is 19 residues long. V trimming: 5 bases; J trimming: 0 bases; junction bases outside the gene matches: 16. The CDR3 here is CASSATPITGGRVNTEAFF. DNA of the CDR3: TGTGCCAGCAGCGCTACGCCAATAACAGGGGGCAGGGTGAACACTGAAGCTTTCTTT.

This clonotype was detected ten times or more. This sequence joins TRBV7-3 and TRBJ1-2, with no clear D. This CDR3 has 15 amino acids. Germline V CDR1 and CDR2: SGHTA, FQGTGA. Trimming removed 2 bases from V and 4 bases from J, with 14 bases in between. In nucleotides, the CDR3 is TGTGCCAGCAGCTTAGAAAAGGGAAAGAGCTATGGCTACACCTTC. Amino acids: CASSLEKGKSYGYTF.

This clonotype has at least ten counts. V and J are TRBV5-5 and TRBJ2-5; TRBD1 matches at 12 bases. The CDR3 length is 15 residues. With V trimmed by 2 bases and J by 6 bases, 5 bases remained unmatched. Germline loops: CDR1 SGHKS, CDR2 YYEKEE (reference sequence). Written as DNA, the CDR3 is TGTGCCAGCAGCTTTATTAGGGACAGGGGGCAGACCCAGTACTTC. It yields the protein CASSFIRDRGQTQYF.

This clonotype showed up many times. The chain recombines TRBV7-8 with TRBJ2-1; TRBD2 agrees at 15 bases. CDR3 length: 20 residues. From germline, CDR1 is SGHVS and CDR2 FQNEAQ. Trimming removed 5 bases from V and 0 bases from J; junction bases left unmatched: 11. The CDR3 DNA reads TGTGCCAGCAGCCTGGGGACTAGCGGGGGGCATCTAAGCTCCTACAATGAGCAGTTCTTC. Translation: CASSLGTSGGHLSSYNEQFF.

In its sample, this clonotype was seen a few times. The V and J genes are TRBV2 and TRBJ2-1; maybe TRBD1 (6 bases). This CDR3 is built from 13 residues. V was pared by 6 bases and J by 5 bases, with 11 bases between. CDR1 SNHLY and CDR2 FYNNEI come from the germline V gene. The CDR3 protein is CASSYRVNNEQFF. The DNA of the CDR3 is TGTGCCAGCAGCTACAGGGTGAACAATGAGCAGTTCTTC.

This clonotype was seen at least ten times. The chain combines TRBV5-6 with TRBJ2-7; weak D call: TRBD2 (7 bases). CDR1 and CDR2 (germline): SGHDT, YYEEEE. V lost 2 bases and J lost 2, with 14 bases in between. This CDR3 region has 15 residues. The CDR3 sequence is CASSFRGAPPYEQYF. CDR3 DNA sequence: TGTGCCAGCAGCTTTCGGGGGGCTCCGCCCTACGAGCAGTACTTC.